The clone carrying this T cell receptor beta chain appeared a few times. Its antigen is still unknown. Building of the TCR beta libraries involved iRepertoire HTBI primers and Arm-PCR of CDR3 regions. TCRdb used MiXCR to reprocess the multiplex PCR reads, holding one entry per CDR3 protein. This table holds fewer than 400,000 distinct CDR3 sequences, roughly a fifth found once. The entry originates in a study of regulatory T cells in long-lasting Graves disease. The study, taken as a whole, reports: Rather than thyroid tissue, only peripheral blood underwent study.

The time point was: persistent/refractory GD, antithyroid drugs over 5 years with positive TRAb. PBMCs were the source of the RNA used for TCR sequencing. The sequence was obtained from a female donor with Graves disease. This sample comprised peripheral blood mononuclear cells (PBMCs), obtained when the disease was refractory, from a patient treated with antithyroid drugs.

CDR3 protein: CASSAQWGRAYNEQFF. The DNA of the CDR3 is TGTGCCAGCAGCGCACAATGGGGGAGGGCCTACAATGAGCAGTTCTTC. The chain has TRBV11-2 and TRBJ2-1; TRBD2 aligns across 7 bases. Losses at the gene ends were 5 bases for V and 2 bases for J; bases not matched to a gene: 9. Germline V gene sequence: CDR1 SGHAT, CDR2 FQNNGV. The CDR3 totals 16 residues.